Shown below are 17 T cell receptor beta chains from a single sample sequenced in a study of blood T cell repertoires in COVID-19. Clones were read by immunoSEQ multiplex PCR, and TCRdb kept only the in-frame ones, dropping some. The sample carries around 420,000 clones, approximately 91% recorded once. The sequencing input was PBMCs or T cells enriched from blood (not recorded which). Receptors were obtained from a woman in her thirties or forties with acute COVID-19.

About this clone: The sample contains more than one DNA sequence encoding this CDR3. V is TRBV5-1 and J is TRBJ2-5, with D tentatively TRBD2 (6 bases). The V end lost 3 bases, the J end lost 5 bases, and 14 bases lay between the germline ends. CDR3 size: 14 residues. Germline V gives CDR1 SGHRS, CDR2 YFSETQ. The CDR3 loop is CASSSGGLGETQYF. CDR3 nucleotide sequence: TGCGCCAGCAGCTCTGGAGGGCTGGGGGAGACCCAGTACTTC.

To note about this clone: This same CDR3 is encoded by further DNA sequences in the sample. This chain uses TRBV19 with TRBJ2-7; 8 nucleotides align to TRBD1. V shed 6 bases, J shed 7 bases, and the junction held 11 bases outside the gene matches. CDR1 and CDR2 (germline): LNHDA, SQIVND (reference sequence). This CDR3 is 14 amino acids long. CDR3 loop: CASSTGTGFGEQYF. The CDR3 DNA is TGTGCCAGTAGCACCGGGACAGGCTTTGGAGAGCAGTACTTC.

The V and J genes are TRBV4-2 and TRBJ1-2; 9 positions match TRBD1. The CDR3 totals 16 residues. Germline CDR1 LGHNA, CDR2 YNFKEQ. Unmatched junction bases numbered 12, after V lost 2 bases and J lost 8 bases. The CDR3 here is CASSQQTGQGTGGYTF. CDR3 bases: TGTGCCAGCAGCCAACAAACGGGACAGGGAACAGGCGGCTACACCTTC.

V and J are TRBV19 and TRBJ2-3; 9 nucleotides align to TRBD2. J gave up 2 bases and V 5 bases, and 8 bases lay outside the gene matches. The CDR3 covers 16 residues. The germline V gene has CDR1 LNHDA and CDR2 SQIVND (reference sequence). This CDR3 reads CASSSLSGGDTDTQYF. CDR3 in DNA: TGTGCCAGTAGTTCCCTTAGCGGGGGAGACACAGATACGCAGTATTTT.

The chain has TRBV27 and TRBJ1-1, with no clear D. The CDR3 is made up of 17 amino acids. Per the germline V gene, CDR1 is MNHEY and CDR2 is SMNVEV (reference sequence). V was cut by 5 bases and J by 6 bases, with 25 bases left in between. The CDR3 is CASSPRLEVSLYPEAFF. In nucleotides, the CDR3 is TGTGCCAGCAGTCCGCGGTTGGAGGTGTCTTTATACCCTGAAGCTTTCTTT.

This rearrangement joins TRBV6-5 to TRBJ1-4; D may be TRBD1 (5 bases). Trimming took off 5 bases at V and 4 bases at J, with 14 bases between the two ends. CDR1 and CDR2 from the germline V gene are MNHEY and SVGAGI. The CDR3 extends over 15 amino acids. The CDR3 protein is CASSNGQVHNEKLFF. The CDR3 nucleotides read TGTGCCAGCAGTAATGGACAAGTCCATAATGAAAAACTGTTTTTT.

V gene TRBV9 combines with J gene TRBJ1-1; 7 nucleotides agree with TRBD1. Germline V gene sequence: CDR1 SGDLS, CDR2 YYNGEE. With 4 bases clipped from V and 4 bases from J, the junction kept 13 bases outside the gene matches. This CDR3 is built from 16 residues. CDR3: CASSSRQGIQGTEAFF. CDR3 nucleotide sequence: TGTGCCAGCAGCTCTAGACAGGGCATCCAGGGCACTGAAGCTTTCTTT.

The chain uses TRBV19 and TRBJ2-5; D perhaps matches TRBD2 (6 bases). Trimming removed 10 bases from V and 1 base from J, with 19 bases in between. The CDR3 contains 15 residues. Germline V CDR1 and CDR2: LNHDA, SQIVND (reference sequence). CDR3 region: CATSIVGGSQETQYF. CDR3 in DNA: TGTGCCACGTCAATAGTTGGGGGGAGCCAAGAGACCCAGTACTTC.

The chain carries TRBV11-2 and TRBJ2-7, with D possibly TRBD2 on 6 matching bases. The CDR3 has 15 amino acids. Between the trimmed V and J ends, which lost 1 base and 4 bases, there was a span of 14 bases. CDR1 and CDR2 (germline): SGHAT, FQNNGV. This CDR3 reads CASSLVPSRGYEQYF. The CDR3 coding sequence is TGTGCCAGCAGCTTAGTACCCTCTCGGGGGTACGAGCAGTACTTC.

The V and J genes are TRBV3-1 (or the pseudogene TRBV3-2) and TRBJ1-4; 11 bases line up with TRBD1. This CDR3 is 16 amino acids long. The V gene end was trimmed by 4 bases and the J gene end by 7 bases; junction bases not matched to a gene: 8. Germline V gives CDR1 LGHDT, CDR2 YNNKEL (reference sequence). This CDR3 reads CASSPPDRGQGEKLFF. CDR3 sequence (DNA): TGTGCCAGCAGCCCCCCGGACAGGGGGCAGGGTGAAAAACTGTTTTTT.

The J gene is TRBJ1-1, the V gene TRBV28; D possibly corresponds to TRBD1 (5 bases). The CDR3 is made up of 15 amino acids. CDR1 and CDR2 from the germline V gene are MDHEN and SYDVKM. With 7 bases removed from V and 0 bases from J, the gap between germline ends came to 15 bases. Written as DNA, the CDR3 is TGTGCCAGCACCCGAAGGGCAGGGATGAACACTGAAGCTTTCTTT. Translated: CASTRRAGMNTEAFF.

The chain combines TRBV19 with TRBJ2-7; 9 nucleotides align to TRBD1. J was trimmed by 5 bases and V by 4 bases; bases with no gene match: 6. Looked up from germline, CDR1 is LNHDA and CDR2 is SQIVND (reference sequence). This CDR3 has 14 residues. As DNA, the CDR3 is TGTGCCAGTAGTACCCGGGACAGGGCCGACGAGCAGTACTTC. The encoded protein is CASSTRDRADEQYF.

The chain uses TRBV2 and TRBJ2-2; the D gene is possibly TRBD1 (5 bases). V shed 3 bases and J shed 4 bases, with 9 bases lying between them. The germline V gene has CDR1 SNHLY and CDR2 FYNNEI. This CDR3 contains 14 residues. The CDR3 region has the DNA TGTGCCAGCAGTGACAGGACAACCACCGGGGAGCTGTTTTTT. Translated: CASSDRTTTGELFF.

V usage is TRBV28 and J usage is TRBJ1-1; the match to TRBD1 covers 7 bases. This CDR3 region has 15 residues. The V gene end was trimmed by 5 bases and the J gene end by 1 base; junction bases not matched to a gene: 7. Germline CDR1 is MDHEN and CDR2 is SYDVKM. CDR3 sequence reads: CASSPPTGKNTEAFF. CDR3 bases: TGTGCCAGCAGTCCGCCGACAGGGAAGAACACTGAAGCTTTCTTT.

The chain is built from TRBV7-9 and TRBJ2-5, with D hard to call. The CDR3 covers 15 residues. Trimming pared 1 base from V and 2 bases from J, leaving 11 bases between. Germline V lookup: CDR1 SEHNR, CDR2 FQNEAQ (reference sequence). CDR3 nucleotide sequence: TGTGCCAGCAGCTTAGTTTTGGGCCGGCAAGAGACCCAGTACTTC. This encodes CASSLVLGRQETQYF.

The chain links TRBV7-8 to TRBJ2-7; 9 bases agree with TRBD1. The germline V gene has CDR1 SGHVS and CDR2 FQNEAQ. V was pared by 4 bases and J by 5 bases, with 6 bases of the junction left unmatched. The CDR3 is 14 residues long. The CDR3 bases are TGTGCCAGCAGCTACTACAGGGGGCAAAACGAGCAGTACTTC. As protein: CASSYYRGQNEQYF.

The rearrangement links TRBV6-4 to TRBJ1-3; no reliable D call. Germline CDR1 reads MRHNA; CDR2 reads SNTAGT. The V end lost 8 bases, the J end lost 4 bases, and 12 bases lay between the germline ends. The CDR3 has 13 amino acids. As DNA, the CDR3 is TGTGCCAGCTCAGCGAGTCCCGGAAACACCATATATTTT. Translation gives CASSASPGNTIYF.